These 28 T cell receptor beta chains came from one sample sequenced in a study of blood T cells in healthy people across ages (dated by TCRdb to 2015 to 2017). The library was made by 5' RACE. The listed sequencing device is Illumina HiSeq 2500. A second PCR of 7 to 11 cycles was performed with a sample-barcoded 5' primer and a J-beta primer mix. Starting from the raw public reads, TCRdb applied fastp trimming at Q25, assembled clones with MiXCR and retained in-frame beta chains. Every distinct CDR3 protein forms one entry, paired with its most common genes and DNA. Recorded for this sample are about 2 million distinct CDR3 sequences; around 48% of them occurred a single time. The ten largest clones capture over 2% of the sample. Sequencing was carried out using blood. These receptors were taken from a woman aged 40 to 50 in good health.

This clonotype occurred once. The V call is TRBV3-1, the J call TRBJ2-1, with TRBD2 matching 9 bases. CDR1 LGHDT and CDR2 YNNKEL come from the germline V gene (reference sequence). The CDR3 contains 19 residues. V trimming: 1 base; J trimming: 8 bases; junction bases outside the gene matches: 18. DNA of the CDR3: TGTGCCAGCAGCCAAGTCAGAGTGGTAGCGGGGGCCGTCCGGGATGAGCAGTTCTTC. Protein sequence: CASSQVRVVAGAVRDEQFF.

Concerning this clonotype: The junction shows a germline mismatch at one end, possibly a read error. The V gene is TRBV7-7, the J gene TRBJ2-5, with D perhaps matching TRBD2 (6 bases). The J call may not be correct, given that the DNA end is closer to TRBJ2-1. CDR3 length: 14 amino acids. Germline CDR1 and CDR2: SSHAT and FNYEAQ (reference sequence). The chain's CDR3 is CASSKGLSQETQFF. CDR3 in DNA: TGTGCTAGCAGCAAGGGACTTTCGCAAGAGACCCAGTTCTTC.

The V and J genes are TRBV12-3 or TRBV12-4 and TRBJ2-3; tentative D call: TRBD1 (5 bases). Trimming removed 5 bases from V and 4 bases from J, with 13 bases in between. This CDR3 spans 14 amino acids. The CDR3 nucleotides are TGTGCCAGCAGTGGTAGAACAGGCGCAGATACGCAGTATTTT. This encodes CASSGRTGADTQYF.

The chain joins TRBV29-1 to TRBJ1-1; 8 bases map to TRBD1. Losses at the gene ends were 4 bases for V and 5 bases for J; bases not matched to a gene: 6. Germline V gene lookup returns CDR1 SQVTM and CDR2 ANQGSEA. The CDR3 spans 13 residues. In nucleotides, the CDR3 is TGCAGCGTTGGGGTCAGGGGGCGGACTGAAGCTTTCTTT. Translating it yields CSVGVRGRTEAFF.

The rearrangement joins TRBV20-1 to TRBJ1-1, with 8 bases lining up with TRBD1. The V and J ends lost 2 bases and 8 bases, in that order; junction bases with no gene match: 7. CDR1 DFQATT and CDR2 SNEGSKA come from the germline V gene (reference sequence). The CDR3 runs 13 residues. The CDR3 is CSARRQGRPEAFF. The CDR3 DNA sequence: TGCAGTGCTAGACGACAGGGGCGCCCCGAAGCTTTCTTT.

The DNA of the CDR3 is TGTGCCAGCAGCTTAACTGGTCGCCTCTCCTACGAGCAGTACTTC. This encodes CASSLTGRLSYEQYF. The chain has TRBV7-2 and TRBJ2-7; D is unresolved. The CDR3 consists of 15 residues. The V end lost 2 bases, the J end lost 0 bases, and 11 bases lay between the germline ends. Germline V lookup: CDR1 SGHTA, CDR2 FQGNSA.

V and J are TRBV7-9 and TRBJ2-5; 9 bases align to TRBD1. With 4 bases clipped from V and 3 bases from J, the junction kept 9 bases outside the gene matches. The germline V gene encodes CDR1 SEHNR and CDR2 FQNEAQ (reference sequence). This CDR3 is 16 amino acids long. CDR3 bases: TGTGCCAGCAGCTCGGTACAGGGGGCAGGCGAAGAGACCCAGTACTTC. Its translation: CASSSVQGAGEETQYF.

J is TRBJ1-2 and V is TRBV4-2, with a possible D match to TRBD1 (6 bases). This CDR3 has 16 amino acids. Trimming took off 2 bases at V and 7 bases at J, with 20 bases between the two ends. In germline, CDR1 is LGHNA, CDR2 YNFKEQ. CDR3 DNA: TGTGCCAGCAGCCAAACCCCGGCAGGGGAGCTTGGTGGCTACACCTTC. This sequence encodes CASSQTPAGELGGYTF.

V is TRBV4-3 and J is TRBJ2-1, with D possibly TRBD1 on 5 matching bases. CDR3 size: 13 residues. Trimming removed 6 bases at V and 4 bases at J, with 10 bases between. Germline CDR1 and CDR2: LGHNA and YSLEER. CDR3 bases: TGCGCCAGCAGTAGACAGTTTTACAATGAGCAGTTCTTC. Its protein is CASSRQFYNEQFF.

This clonotype occurred many times. V and J are TRBV7-2 and TRBJ1-2; 8 nucleotides line up with TRBD1. CDR3 length equals 14 residues. Germline values: CDR1 SGHTA, CDR2 FQGNSA. J lost 2 bases, V lost 4 bases, and 3 bases had no gene match. The CDR3, as DNA: TGTGCCAGCAGCTCATGGACAGGGAACTATGGCTACACCTTC. Encoded protein: CASSSWTGNYGYTF.

The rearrangement links TRBV6-6 to TRBJ2-6; D uncertain. Per germline, CDR1 MNHNY and CDR2 SVGAGI (reference sequence). Trimming cost V 10 bases and J 4 bases, with 8 bases left between them. This CDR3 has 12 amino acids. CDR3 residues: CATFLGANVLTF. The CDR3 DNA is TGTGCCACGTTTTTAGGGGCCAACGTCCTGACTTTC.

The table lists this clonotype with a few counts. The V gene is TRBV20-1, the J gene TRBJ1-2; no clear D gene. In germline, CDR1 is DFQATT, CDR2 SNEGSKA (reference sequence). The CDR3 is 13 residues long. Trimming removed 3 bases at V and 4 bases at J, with 12 bases between. The CDR3 nucleotides are TGCAGTGCTAGGGAGCGTTCCGGCTATGGCTACACCTTC. It yields the protein CSARERSGYGYTF.

This clonotype was seen many times. The rearrangement uses TRBV18 and TRBJ2-3; TRBD1 matches at 9 bases. Germline-derived CDR1 and CDR2 are KGHSH and LQKENI. Germline trimming cut 6 bases from V and 0 bases from J; bases unmatched to any gene: 10. The length of the CDR3 is 17 residues. For the CDR3, the DNA is TGTGCCAGCTCCCCGGGACAGGGAAGCCGTAGCACAGATACGCAGTATTTT. Translating it yields CASSPGQGSRSTDTQYF.

This chain uses TRBV11-2 with TRBJ2-7, with 7 bases identical to TRBD1. Unmatched junction bases numbered 10, after V lost 4 bases and J lost 1 base. This CDR3 contains 16 residues. Germline assignment: CDR1 SGHAT and CDR2 FQNNGV. CDR3 amino acids: CASSSLTGLRSYEQYF. CDR3 DNA sequence: TGTGCCAGCAGCTCCCTGACAGGGCTAAGGTCCTACGAGCAGTACTTC. Full variable domain (outside the CDR3, taken from reference TRBV11-2 and TRBJ2-7): EAGVAQSPRYKIIEKRQSVAFWCNPISGHATLYWYQQILGQGPKLLIQFQNNGVVDDSQLPKDRFSAERLKGVDSTLKIQPAKLEDSAVYLCASSSLTGLRSYEQYFGPGTRLTVT.

V and J are TRBV6-5 and TRBJ2-1; TRBD1 matches 7 bases. Germline assignment: CDR1 MNHEY and CDR2 SVGAGI. J was trimmed by 0 bases and V by 0 bases; bases with no gene match: 11. This CDR3 has 19 residues. The CDR3 loop is CASSYSTSLRDSSYNEQFF. CDR3 in DNA: TGTGCCAGCAGTTACTCGACGTCCCTCAGGGACAGCTCCTACAATGAGCAGTTCTTC.

This clonotype occurred many times. V is TRBV4-3 and J is TRBJ2-5, with TRBD1 identical over 8 bases. The germline gives CDR1 LGHNA, CDR2 YSLEER. With V trimmed by 0 bases and J by 5 bases, 8 bases remained unmatched. The length of the CDR3 is 16 residues. Written as DNA, the CDR3 is TGCGCCAGCAGCCAAGATAGGAACAGGGGGTCGGAGACCCAGTACTTC. As protein: CASSQDRNRGSETQYF.

The genes are TRBV7-2 and TRBJ2-5; tentative D call: TRBD2 (6 bases). The CDR3 sequence is 15 residues long. Germline V gene sequence: CDR1 SGHTA, CDR2 FQGNSA. The V end lost 3 bases, the J end lost 1 base, and 12 bases lay between the germline ends. The CDR3 protein is CASSFGLAIQETQYF. DNA for the CDR3: TGTGCCAGCAGCTTTGGGCTAGCGATCCAAGAGACCCAGTACTTC.

This sequence joins TRBV28 and TRBJ2-3; maybe TRBD1 (5 bases). Germline CDR1 reads MDHEN; CDR2 reads SYDVKM. This CDR3 contains 15 residues. V lost 6 bases and J lost 2, with 15 bases in between. The CDR3 DNA reads TGTGCCAGCAGACCTGCCAGGGCCCTCACAGATACGCAGTATTTT. Residues: CASRPARALTDTQYF.

A few counts support this clonotype. The V call is TRBV7-2, the J call TRBJ2-1; no reliable D call. This CDR3 spans 18 amino acids. V was trimmed by 5 bases and J by 1 base, leaving 21 bases between them. Germline CDR1 and CDR2: SGHTA and FQGNSA. This CDR3 reads CASSGVLLRAISYNEQFF. The DNA of the CDR3 is TGTGCCAGCAGCGGAGTCTTGCTTAGGGCCATATCCTACAATGAGCAGTTCTTC.

The chain recombines TRBV6-5 with TRBJ2-5; D call uncertain. Between the trimmed V and J ends, which lost 6 bases and 4 bases, there was a span of 9 bases. Per the germline V gene, CDR1 is MNHEY and CDR2 is SVGAGI. CDR3 length: 12 amino acids. The CDR3: CASRTILETQYF. In nucleotides, the CDR3 is TGTGCCAGCAGGACAATATTAGAGACCCAGTACTTC.

The chain employs TRBV4-2 and TRBJ1-6; D gene ambiguous. CDR1 is LGHNA and CDR2 is YNFKEQ in the germline V gene. This CDR3 spans 15 amino acids. V was cut by 4 bases and J by 2 bases, with 9 bases left in between. The CDR3 protein is CASSPRNAYNSPLHF. The CDR3 nucleotides read TGTGCCAGCAGCCCTAGAAATGCCTATAATTCACCCCTCCACTTT.

This sequence joins TRBV7-2 and TRBJ2-7; D is uncertain. Germline CDR1 SGHTA, CDR2 FQGNSA. The CDR3 spans 14 residues. V gave up 2 bases and J gave up 1 base, with 9 bases separating them. The CDR3 protein is CASSLRYGSYEQYF. CDR3 nucleotides: TGTGCCAGCAGCTTAAGGTACGGATCCTACGAGCAGTACTTC.

This rearrangement joins TRBV10-3 to TRBJ2-2; 7 nucleotides align to TRBD1. The V and J ends lost 8 bases and 0 bases, in that order; junction bases with no gene match: 0. The CDR3 is 13 residues long. Germline assignment: CDR1 ENHRY and CDR2 SYGVKD. CDR3 DNA: TGTGCCATCCAGGGGGCGAACACCGGGGAGCTGTTTTTT. Translated, it gives CAIQGANTGELFF.

The genes are TRBV4-3 and TRBJ2-5; 9 bases are shared with TRBD2. CDR3 length: 16 residues. V was pared by 2 bases and J by 5 bases, with 9 bases of the junction left unmatched. The germline V gene encodes CDR1 LGHNA and CDR2 YSLEER. The CDR3 region has the DNA TGCGCCAGCAGCCAAATGGCTAGCGGGGCGGGGGAGACCCAGTACTTC. Encoded protein: CASSQMASGAGETQYF.

This sequence joins TRBV29-1 and TRBJ1-2; TRBD1 is a possible D gene (6 bases). CDR1 is SQVTM, CDR2 ANQGSEA, per germline. The CDR3 is 13 amino acids. Trimming pared 7 bases from V and 8 bases from J, leaving 20 bases between. The chain's CDR3 is CSAPGPGAYGYTF. As DNA, the CDR3 is TGCAGCGCCCCGGGGCCGGGGGCGTACGGCTACACCTTC.

Worth noting for this clonotype: One end of the junction fails to match germline, which may point to a read error. The genes are TRBV5-1 and TRBJ2-5; 8 bases agree with TRBD2. Germline V gene lookup returns CDR1 SGHRS and CDR2 YFSETQ. This CDR3 spans 18 amino acids. The CDR3 sequence: CASSLHSGGGLSQGTQYF. CDR3 nucleotides: TGCGCCAGCAGCTTGCACAGCGGGGGAGGACTCTCCCAAGGGACCCAGTACTTC.

This clonotype was seen only a few times. The chain combines TRBV7-2 with TRBJ2-3; no reliable D call. The CDR3 loop spans 13 amino acids. The V end was cut by 3 bases, the J end by 2 bases, with 6 bases between. CDR1 and CDR2 (germline): SGHTA, FQGNSA. This chain's CDR3 is CASSFPVTDTQYF. The CDR3 DNA is TGTGCCAGCAGCTTTCCAGTCACAGATACGCAGTATTTT.

The rearrangement joins TRBV7-9 to TRBJ2-7; D may match TRBD1 or TRBD2 (5 bases each). The DNA end favors TRBJ2-5, so the J call may be wrong. This CDR3 comprises 15 residues. Germline loops: CDR1 SEHNR, CDR2 FQNEAQ (reference sequence). The CDR3 DNA sequence: TGTGCCAGCAGCTTAGTTCGGGGCAGGCCAGAGACCCAGTACTTC. Encoded protein: CASSLVRGRPETQYF.